The 10 T cell receptor beta chains in this list originate from one sample, sequenced in a study of T cells in Graves' hyperthyroidism and ophthalmopathy (dated by TCRdb to the late 2010s). Library preparation was by multiplex PCR. Sequenced using an Illumina HiSeq 2000. The TCR beta CDR3 regions were amplified from RNA transcripts. For the first round of RT-PCR on the TCR CDR3, the HTBI primer set was used together with the Qiagen OneStep RT-PCR kit. TCRdb passed the public sequencing reads through fastp at Q25 and MiXCR, retaining productive beta sequences. Every distinct CDR3 protein forms one entry, paired with its most common genes and DNA. This sample has a few hundred thousand distinct CDR3 sequences in its table, and over 45% of those were observed once. The top ten clones comprise around 44% of the sample. Material for sequencing was peripheral blood or thyroid tissue (not recorded which). Receptors originate from an adult woman with Graves' disease, either hyperthyroidism or ophthalmopathy (not recorded which).

This sequence joins TRBV7-2 and TRBJ2-5; possible D gene TRBD2, 5 bases. The germline gives CDR1 SGHTA, CDR2 FQGNSA. Trimming took off 4 bases at V and 5 bases at J, with 11 bases between the two ends. The CDR3 runs to 13 residues. The CDR3 loop is CASSSHRGETQYF. CDR3 in DNA: TGTGCCAGCAGCTCCCACCGCGGGGAGACCCAGTACTTC.

This clonotype was counted ten times or more. The chain couples TRBV7-9 to TRBJ1-2; D call uncertain. Germline V gene sequence: CDR1 SEHNR, CDR2 FQNEAQ (reference sequence). This CDR3 region has 15 residues. Between the trimmed V and J ends, which lost 1 base and 5 bases, there was a span of 14 bases. The CDR3 bases are TGTGCCAGCAGCTTAGTTTTCGGGGAGATTTATGGCTACACCTTC. Its translation is CASSLVFGEIYGYTF.

This clonotype has only a few counts. The CDR3 here is CATSSDRVNTGELFF. For the CDR3, the DNA is TGTGCCACCAGCAGTGACAGGGTAAACACCGGGGAGCTGTTTTTT. The rearrangement joins TRBV15 to TRBJ2-2; 7 bases agree with TRBD1. The trim removed 3 bases at V and 2 bases at J, leaving 3 bases unmatched. The CDR3 spans 15 residues. Germline lookup yields CDR1 LNHNV and CDR2 YYDKDF (reference sequence).

This clonotype was counted only a few times. A much more abundant neighbour one base away suggests this may be a read error. V is TRBV7-1 and J is TRBJ1-6, with D possibly being TRBD1 (6 bases). TRBV7-1 belongs to the ORF category, with a function that is uncertain. Trimming left V 1 base short and J 8 bases short, with 9 bases between. The CDR3 spans 14 residues. CDR3 loop: CASSSGAGDSPLHF. The CDR3 nucleotides are TGTGCCAGCAGCTCAGGGGCAGGGGATTCACCCCTCCACTTT.

This chain connects TRBV6-1 to TRBJ1-1, with D maybe TRBD1 (5 bases). Germline loops: CDR1 MNHNS, CDR2 SASEGT. The CDR3 is 15 residues long. V was clipped by 4 bases and J by 3 bases, with 15 bases between them. The CDR3 bases are TGTGCCAGCAGTGGGTCAGGGAAACCCTACACTGAAGCTTTCTTT. Translation: CASSGSGKPYTEAFF.

This clonotype has more than one count but fewer than ten. The chain couples TRBV24-1 to TRBJ2-2; D is undetermined. Deletions cut 4 bases from V and 8 bases from J, with 10 bases between. The CDR3 spans 13 residues. Germline V gene lookup returns CDR1 KGHDR and CDR2 SFDVKD. The CDR3 DNA reads TGTGCCACCAGTGACCCTTCGACGGGGGAGCTGTTTTTT. Translated: CATSDPSTGELFF.

This clonotype has only one observation. This sequence joins TRBV5-1 and TRBJ2-7; 14 positions match TRBD2. V shed 0 bases and J 2 bases; nucleotides not matched to a gene: 4. Germline V gene sequence: CDR1 SGHRS, CDR2 YFSETQ. This CDR3 is built from 17 residues. CDR3 DNA sequence: TGCGCCAGCAGCTTGGAGACTAGCGGGAGGGCAACCTACGAGCAGTACTTC. It codes for CASSLETSGRATYEQYF.

There are many counts of this clonotype. This chain connects TRBV2 to TRBJ2-6; D ambiguous. This CDR3 region has 14 residues. CDR1 is SNHLY, CDR2 FYNNEI, per germline. V was shortened by 6 bases and J by 0 bases, with 6 bases between the two germline ends. CDR3 in amino acids: CASSGVSGANVLTF. In DNA form, the CDR3 reads TGTGCCAGCAGCGGCGTCTCTGGGGCCAACGTCCTGACTTTC.

V usage is TRBV5-1 and J usage is TRBJ2-5; 8 nucleotides match TRBD1. After removal of 3 bases from V and 1 base from J, the junction contained 5 bases not matched to a gene. Germline CDR1 SGHRS, CDR2 YFSETQ. The CDR3 length is 15 residues. This CDR3 is CASSSTGDIQETQYF. As DNA, the CDR3 is TGCGCCAGCAGCTCGACAGGGGATATCCAAGAGACCCAGTACTTC.

This clonotype has a count of ten or more. The chain carries TRBV28 and TRBJ1-5, with D unresolved. CDR3 length: 15 residues. Germline values: CDR1 MDHEN, CDR2 SYDVKM. The ends were cut back, 8 bases at V and 0 bases at J, with 14 bases in the middle. Written as DNA, the CDR3 is TGTGCCAGCTCCCTGATCAGGTTTAGCAATCAGCCCCAGCATTTT. This codes for CASSLIRFSNQPQHF.